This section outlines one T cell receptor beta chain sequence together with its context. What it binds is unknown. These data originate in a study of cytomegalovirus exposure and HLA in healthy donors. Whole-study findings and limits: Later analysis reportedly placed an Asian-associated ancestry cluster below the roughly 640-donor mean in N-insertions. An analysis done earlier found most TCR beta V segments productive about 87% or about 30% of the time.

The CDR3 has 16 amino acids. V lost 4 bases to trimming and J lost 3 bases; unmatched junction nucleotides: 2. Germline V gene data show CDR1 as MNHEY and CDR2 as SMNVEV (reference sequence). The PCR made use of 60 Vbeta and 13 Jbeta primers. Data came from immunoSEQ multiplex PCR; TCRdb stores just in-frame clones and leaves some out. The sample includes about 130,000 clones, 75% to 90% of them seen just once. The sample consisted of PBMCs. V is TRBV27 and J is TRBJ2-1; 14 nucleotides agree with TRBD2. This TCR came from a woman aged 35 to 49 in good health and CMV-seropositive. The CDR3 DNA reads TGTGCCAGCAGTTCCGGGACTAGCGGGGGCTACAATGAGCAGTTCTTC. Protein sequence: CASSSGTSGGYNEQFF.